The next 20 T cell receptor beta chains were all read from a single sample in a study of shared clonotypes between healthy human individuals. Sequencing was performed with immunoSEQ multiplex PCR; in TCRdb, only in-frame clones are kept and a portion is missing. The table records 2 million to 2.5 million clones, approximately 93% of them present only once. The sample consisted of naive CD4+ T cells from PBMCs. Subset here: CD45RA+ positively selected. The receptors were gathered from a young man in good health. Some clones in this sample may be carry-over from other donors' samples.

J is TRBJ2-5 and V is TRBV5-6; TRBD1 agrees at 7 bases. The CDR3 covers 15 residues. V gave up 4 bases and J gave up 2 bases; unmatched junction bases: 8. The germline V gene has CDR1 SGHDT and CDR2 YYEEEE. CDR3 sequence (DNA): TGTGCCAGCAGCGCCAACAGGGGTCTACAAGAGACCCAGTACTTC. Its translation is CASSANRGLQETQYF.

This chain uses TRBV5-4 with TRBJ2-3; D not resolved. Germline lookup yields CDR1 SGHNT and CDR2 YYREEE (reference sequence). Between the trimmed V and J ends, which lost 5 bases and 4 bases, there was a span of 17 bases. The CDR3 is made up of 15 amino acids. CDR3 loop: CASRIDLGRPDTQYF. In nucleotides, the CDR3 is TGTGCCAGCAGGATTGACCTGGGCCGTCCAGATACGCAGTATTTT.

Concerning this clone itself: Other DNA sequences in this specimen translate into the identical CDR3. The chain is built from TRBV2 and TRBJ2-7; 8 positions agree with TRBD1. The CDR3 contains 13 residues. Per germline, CDR1 SNHLY and CDR2 FYNNEI. Trimming at V came to 5 bases and at J to 5 bases, leaving 5 bases not matched to a gene. CDR3 coding DNA: TGTGCCAGCAGTCTCCAGGGGGCGGACGAGCAGTACTTC. Encoded protein: CASSLQGADEQYF.

The chain links TRBV30 to TRBJ2-4, with D possibly matching TRBD1 (6 bases). The V and J ends lost 2 bases and 3 bases respectively, with 14 bases between them. In germline, CDR1 is GTSNPN, CDR2 SVGIG (reference sequence). This CDR3 contains 15 residues. The chain's CDR3 is CAWSSPRTVKNIQYF. The CDR3 nucleotides are TGTGCCTGGAGTAGCCCTAGGACAGTCAAAAACATTCAGTACTTC.

This clone was seen only once. The J gene is TRBJ2-3, the V gene TRBV5-1, with D tentatively TRBD1 or TRBD2 (5 bases each). V was shortened by 2 bases and J by 11 bases, with 12 bases between the two germline ends. The CDR3 consists of 12 residues. Germline-derived CDR1 and CDR2 are SGHRS and YFSETQ. As DNA, the CDR3 is TGCGCCAGCAGCTTTGGTGGGGACGAGCAGTATTTT. Amino acid sequence: CASSFGGDEQYF. Complete variable domain (other parts from reference TRBV5-1 and TRBJ2-3): KAGVTQTPRYLIKTRGQQVTLSCSPISGHRSVSWYQQTPGQGLQFLFEYFSETQRNKGNFPGRFSGRQFSNSRSEMNVSTLELGDSALYLCASSFGGDEQYFGPGTRLTVL.

This rearrangement joins TRBV7-9 to TRBJ1-1; no clear D gene. CDR3 length: 14 amino acids. Germline assignment: CDR1 SEHNR and CDR2 FQNEAQ (reference sequence). Between the trimmed V and J ends, which lost 0 bases and 9 bases, there was a span of 14 bases. The CDR3: CASSLAGPLLKAFF. The DNA of the CDR3 is TGTGCCAGCAGCTTAGCGGGCCCTCTCCTGAAAGCTTTCTTT. The entire variable domain, with the rest obtained from reference TRBV7-9 and TRBJ1-1, is as follows: DTGVSQNPRHKITKRGQNVTFRCDPISEHNRLYWYRQTLGQGPEFLTYFQNEAQLEKSRLLSDRFSAERPKGSFSTLEIQRTEQGDSAMYLCASSLAGPLLKAFFGQGTRLTVV.

The rearrangement uses TRBV6-5 and TRBJ1-5; D call uncertain. The V gene lost 4 bases and the J gene lost 7 bases, with 11 bases spanning the gap. Germline-derived CDR1 and CDR2 are MNHEY and SVGAGI. The CDR3 has 13 residues. The CDR3 here is CASSSTKSQPQHF. The DNA of the CDR3 is TGTGCCAGCAGTTCCACAAAGTCCCAGCCCCAGCATTTT.

This chain uses TRBV28 with TRBJ1-2, with a tentative D call TRBD1 (6 bases). CDR3 size: 19 residues. Looked up from germline, CDR1 is MDHEN and CDR2 is SYDVKM. Trimming removed 6 bases at V and 0 bases at J, with 26 bases between. CDR3 sequence reads: CASRMTGSYPQLANYGYTF. The CDR3 DNA follows: TGTGCCAGCAGAATGACAGGTTCTTACCCTCAGTTAGCTAACTATGGCTACACCTTC.

The sample holds one count of this clone. The rearrangement links TRBV11-3 to TRBJ2-7, with D tentatively TRBD1 (6 bases). V was clipped by 4 bases and J by 7 bases, with 17 bases between them. There are 14 residues in the CDR3. Germline loops: CDR1 SGHNT, CDR2 YENEEA. The chain's CDR3 is CASSSGQSSGEQYF. CDR3 DNA: TGTGCCAGCAGCTCCGGACAGTCTTCGGGGGAGCAGTACTTC.

The chain carries TRBV18 and TRBJ2-5; 7 nucleotides align to TRBD1. J was trimmed by 5 bases and V by 3 bases; bases with no gene match: 6. The CDR3 contains 14 residues. Looked up from germline, CDR1 is KGHSH and CDR2 is LQKENI. CDR3 DNA sequence: TGTGCCAGCTCACCTTGGGGACAGTCGGAGACCCAGTACTTC. It yields the protein CASSPWGQSETQYF.

This chain links TRBV28 with TRBJ1-4; D might be TRBD1 (5 bases). Between the trimmed V and J ends, which lost 4 bases and 2 bases, there was a span of 8 bases. This CDR3 is built from 14 residues. Germline CDR1 and CDR2: MDHEN and SYDVKM. Written as DNA, the CDR3 is TGTGCCAGCAGTTCCAGGGTCACTAATGAAAAACTGTTTTTT. Translating gives CASSSRVTNEKLFF.

The chain employs TRBV6-5 and TRBJ1-4, with 7 bases matching TRBD1. Germline V gene sequence: CDR1 MNHEY, CDR2 SVGAGI. The V gene end was trimmed by 6 bases and the J gene end by 6 bases; junction bases not matched to a gene: 7. The CDR3 is 14 residues long. The CDR3 sequence: CASRPGTEYEKLFF. The CDR3 bases are TGTGCCAGCAGACCCGGGACAGAGTATGAAAAACTGTTTTTT.

The sample holds a few counts of this clone. This chain uses TRBV5-6 with TRBJ1-2; D not certain. V was trimmed by 5 bases and J by 3 bases, leaving 8 bases between them. The CDR3 loop spans 12 amino acids. Germline V CDR1 and CDR2: SGHDT, YYEEEE. For the CDR3, the DNA is TGTGCCAGCAGGACCGCAGACTATGGCTACACCTTC. It encodes CASRTADYGYTF. The full variable domain, with the rest looked up from reference TRBV5-6 and TRBJ1-2, is DAGVTQSPTHLIKTRGQQVTLRCSPKSGHDTVSWYQQALGQGPQFIFQYYEEEERQRGNFPDRFSGHQFPNYSSELNVNALLLGDSALYLCASRTADYGYTFGSGTRLTVV.

Details on this clone: The identical CDR3 is also encoded by other nucleotide sequences in the sample. The chain carries TRBV7-3 and TRBJ2-1; 12 nucleotides agree with TRBD2. Germline trimming cut 5 bases from V and 4 bases from J; bases unmatched to any gene: 3. The germline V gene has CDR1 SGHTA and CDR2 FQGTGA. The CDR3 contains 15 residues. DNA for the CDR3: TGTGCCAGCAGCCTCGGGACTAGCGGGTACAATGAGCAGTTCTTC. As protein: CASSLGTSGYNEQFF.

CDR3: CASSLGAFGETQYF. In nucleotides, the CDR3 is TGCGCCAGCAGCTTAGGGGCCTTCGGGGAGACCCAGTACTTC. V and J are TRBV5-1 and TRBJ2-5; D might be TRBD1 (5 bases). The V gene lost 2 bases and the J gene lost 5 bases, with 13 bases spanning the gap. This CDR3 is built from 14 residues. The V gene's germline CDR1 is SGHRS and CDR2 YFSETQ. Looking up the rest from reference TRBV5-1 and TRBJ2-5 gives the full variable domain: KAGVTQTPRYLIKTRGQQVTLSCSPISGHRSVSWYQQTPGQGLQFLFEYFSETQRNKGNFPGRFSGRQFSNSRSEMNVSTLELGDSALYLCASSLGAFGETQYFGPGTRLLVL.

J is TRBJ1-5 and V is TRBV7-2; unclear D gene. The CDR3 has 14 residues. Trimming cost V 5 bases and J 2 bases, with 10 bases left between them. Germline V CDR1 and CDR2: SGHTA, FQGNSA. CDR3 coding DNA: TGTGCCAGCAGCCACGGAGGAGGCAATCAGCCCCAGCATTTT. Translating it yields CASSHGGGNQPQHF.

The chain has TRBV5-1 and TRBJ2-5; D may be TRBD1 or TRBD2 (6 bases each). V was shortened by 2 bases and J by 5 bases, with 16 bases between the two germline ends. The CDR3 covers 15 residues. Germline-derived CDR1 and CDR2 are SGHRS and YFSETQ. The CDR3 loop is CASSFSPGASETQYF. CDR3 nucleotide sequence: TGCGCCAGCAGCTTTAGTCCGGGGGCCAGTGAGACCCAGTACTTC.

The chain carries TRBV4-1 and TRBJ2-1; 10 positions match TRBD2. This CDR3 has 19 amino acids. Germline CDR1 reads MGHRA; CDR2 reads YSYEKL. V lost 1 base, J lost 6 bases, and 15 bases stayed unmatched. The CDR3 DNA follows: TGCGCCAGCAGCCAAGGCGGGGGTAGCGGGAGGTTCAGTCGCAATGAGCAGTTCTTC. As protein: CASSQGGGSGRFSRNEQFF.

The chain recombines TRBV5-1 with TRBJ2-1; 12 bases align to TRBD2. The CDR3 extends over 15 amino acids. V shed 5 bases, J shed 4 bases, and the junction held 4 bases outside the gene matches. Germline-derived CDR1 and CDR2 are SGHRS and YFSETQ. In nucleotides, the CDR3 is TGCGCCAGCAGAAAGCTAGCGGGAGGGTACAATGAGCAGTTCTTC. Its protein is CASRKLAGGYNEQFF.

The rearrangement uses TRBV27 and TRBJ2-2, with D possibly being TRBD2 (6 bases). Germline values: CDR1 MNHEY, CDR2 SMNVEV (reference sequence). The CDR3 is 15 residues long. Trimming took 2 bases from V and 4 from J, leaving 11 bases between them. The CDR3 protein is CASSLPGGPTGELFF. CDR3 in DNA: TGTGCCAGCAGTTTACCCGGGGGACCCACCGGGGAGCTGTTTTTT.